Listed here are 22 T cell receptor beta chains from one sample, sequenced in a study of blood T cell repertoires in COVID-19. Measured with immunoSEQ multiplex PCR; TCRdb has only the in-frame clones, and not every one. The top ten hold 3% to 4% of the sample, which has 20,000 or so clones, around nine tenths seen once. Sequencing was carried out using peripheral blood. The source of these receptors is a human donor in a cohort sampled during active COVID-19.

The CDR3 loop is CASSQPSSSSYEQYF. Written as DNA, the CDR3 is TGTGCCAGCAGCCAACCCTCGTCGAGTTCCTACGAGCAGTACTTC. The genes are TRBV3-1 (or the pseudogene TRBV3-2) and TRBJ2-7; D is unresolved. V was clipped by 2 bases and J by 1 base, with 12 bases between them. This CDR3 region has 15 residues. CDR1 and CDR2 (germline): LGHDT, YNNKEL (reference sequence).

This sequence joins TRBV5-5 and TRBJ2-1, with TRBD2 identical over 7 bases. Per the germline V gene, CDR1 is SGHKS and CDR2 is YYEKEE (reference sequence). Unmatched junction bases numbered 7, after V lost 4 bases and J lost 0 bases. This CDR3 region has 16 residues. The CDR3 nucleotides are TGTGCCAGCAGCCTCTGGGGGGGGAGCTCCTACAATGAGCAGTTCTTC. Protein product: CASSLWGGSSYNEQFF.

The rearrangement uses TRBV5-6 and TRBJ1-2; 7 positions match TRBD1. The junction had 13 bases not matched to a gene; V was cut back by 3 bases and J by 8 bases. Germline V gene data show CDR1 as SGHDT and CDR2 as YYEEEE. This CDR3 has 15 amino acids. The CDR3: CASSSQTGRQFGYTF. CDR3 sequence (DNA): TGTGCCAGCAGCTCTCAGACAGGGAGGCAGTTCGGCTACACCTTC.

The chain is built from TRBV27 and TRBJ1-2, with 7 bases that match TRBD1. The CDR3 is made up of 14 amino acids. CDR1 MNHEY and CDR2 SMNVEV come from the germline V gene (reference sequence). The J segment lost 5 bases and the V segment lost 2 bases, leaving 5 bases of the junction unmatched. CDR3 DNA sequence: TGTGCCAGCAGTTTAGGGGGACAGACATATGGCTACACCTTC. Translation: CASSLGGQTYGYTF.

The CDR3 loop reads CASSSTGNGGYTF. For the CDR3, the DNA is TGCGCCAGCAGCTCCACAGGGAATGGAGGCTACACCTTC. V usage is TRBV5-1 and J usage is TRBJ1-2, with a possible D match to TRBD1 (6 bases). Trimming took 3 bases from V and 8 from J, leaving 14 bases between them. The CDR3 consists of 13 residues. Germline V gene lookup returns CDR1 SGHRS and CDR2 YFSETQ. Based on the CDR3 plus reference TRBV5-1 and TRBJ1-2, the full variable domain is KAGVTQTPRYLIKTRGQQVTLSCSPISGHRSVSWYQQTPGQGLQFLFEYFSETQRNKGNFPGRFSGRQFSNSRSEMNVSTLELGDSALYLCASSSTGNGGYTFGSGTRLTVV.

The chain uses TRBV5-1 and TRBJ1-1; tentative D call: TRBD1 (6 bases). The CDR3 extends over 17 amino acids. Looked up from germline, CDR1 is SGHRS and CDR2 is YFSETQ. Trimming shortened V by 3 bases and J by 1 base, and 19 bases separated the two germline ends. The CDR3 DNA sequence: TGCGCCAGCAGCTGGACGGCGGGGGCTGGCGGGAACACTGAAGCTTTCTTT. Protein sequence: CASSWTAGAGGNTEAFF.

V gene TRBV6-1 combines with J gene TRBJ1-5, with 8 nucleotides matching TRBD1. The length of the CDR3 is 17 residues. The germline V gene encodes CDR1 MNHNS and CDR2 SASEGT. With V trimmed by 2 bases and J by 2 bases, 8 bases remained unmatched. This CDR3 reads CASSERPGGLGNQPQHF. The DNA of the CDR3 is TGTGCCAGCAGTGAAAGGCCAGGGGGCCTTGGCAATCAGCCCCAGCATTTT.

V gene TRBV5-1 combines with J gene TRBJ2-3; D unresolved. The germline V gene has CDR1 SGHRS and CDR2 YFSETQ. CDR3 size: 14 residues. V gave up 3 bases and J gave up 0 bases, with 8 bases separating them. CDR3: CASSYVASTDTQYF. The CDR3 bases are TGCGCCAGCAGCTACGTGGCTAGCACAGATACGCAGTATTTT.

This chain joins TRBV11-3 and TRBJ1-1, with a weak D call TRBD1 (5 bases). The CDR3 contains 14 residues. V was pared by 5 bases and J by 5 bases, with 15 bases between. From germline, CDR1 is SGHNT and CDR2 YENEEA. The CDR3, as DNA: TGTGCCAGCAGCGCGGGAGTGGGGGGGACTGAAGCTTTCTTT. Translation: CASSAGVGGTEAFF.

The gene calls are TRBV9 and TRBJ2-7; unclear D gene. V shed 3 bases and J shed 0 bases, with 4 bases lying between them. This CDR3 has 12 residues. Per the germline V gene, CDR1 is SGDLS and CDR2 is YYNGEE. The DNA for the CDR3 is TGTGCCAGCAGCGCTAGCTCCTACGAGCAGTACTTC. This codes for CASSASSYEQYF.

The chain links TRBV3-1 (or the pseudogene TRBV3-2) to TRBJ1-3; no firm D call. CDR3 length: 18 residues. Trimming took 2 bases from V and 0 from J, leaving 17 bases between them. CDR1 and CDR2 (germline): LGHDT, YNNKEL (reference sequence). This chain's CDR3 is CASSQILKQSYSGNTIYF. The CDR3 DNA reads TGTGCCAGCAGCCAAATCCTTAAGCAATCCTACTCTGGAAACACCATATATTTT.

The chain joins TRBV6-5 to TRBJ2-3; D gene ambiguous. The CDR3 runs to 13 residues. Deletions cut 6 bases from V and 3 bases from J, with 10 bases between. Germline V gives CDR1 MNHEY, CDR2 SVGAGI. The CDR3 reads CASRHPSTDTQYF. DNA of the CDR3: TGTGCCAGCAGGCACCCTAGTACAGATACGCAGTATTTT.

V usage is TRBV19 and J usage is TRBJ2-6; D gene unclear. V lost 4 bases and J 0 bases, leaving 25 bases between the germline ends. CDR1 is LNHDA and CDR2 is SQIVND in the germline V gene (reference sequence). The CDR3 contains 21 residues. CDR3 region: CASSTFFGGQQMSSGANVLTF. The CDR3 region has the DNA TGTGCCAGTAGTACCTTTTTCGGTGGGCAGCAAATGAGCTCTGGGGCCAACGTCCTGACTTTC.

The J gene is TRBJ2-5, the V gene TRBV25-1; D unclear. Germline CDR1 MGHDK, CDR2 SYGVNS. The CDR3 length is 13 residues. The ends were cut back, 4 bases at V and 4 bases at J, with 10 bases in the middle. The CDR3 sequence: CASSVEWRETQYF. The DNA of the CDR3 is TGTGCCAGCAGTGTGGAGTGGCGAGAGACCCAGTACTTC.

V gene TRBV28 combines with J gene TRBJ2-1; 14 bases agree with TRBD2. The CDR3 spans 17 residues. Unmatched junction bases numbered 11, after V lost 6 bases and J lost 7 bases. Per the germline V gene, CDR1 is MDHEN and CDR2 is SYDVKM. CDR3 sequence: CASRESWTSGRRNEQFF. The CDR3 nucleotides read TGTGCCAGCAGGGAATCCTGGACTAGCGGGAGGAGGAATGAGCAGTTCTTC.

J is TRBJ1-4 and V is TRBV19; D perhaps matches TRBD1 (6 bases). The V end was cut by 3 bases, the J end by 14 bases, with 16 bases between. The CDR3 consists of 13 residues. Germline CDR1 is LNHDA and CDR2 is SQIVND (reference sequence). The DNA of the CDR3 is TGTGCCAGTAGTATGATGCCCGGGGGGCGTCTGTTTTTT. Protein product: CASSMMPGGRLFF.

This sequence joins TRBV27 and TRBJ2-1; possibly TRBD1 for D (5 bases). The CDR3 sequence is 11 residues long. Germline CDR1 and CDR2: MNHEY and SMNVEV (reference sequence). V dropped 8 bases and J dropped 9 bases, with 11 bases sitting between them. The CDR3: CASGAAGEQFF. The DNA of the CDR3 is TGTGCCAGCGGGGCTGCTGGTGAGCAGTTCTTC.

This rearrangement joins TRBV28 to TRBJ1-3; 10 nucleotides line up with TRBD1. The CDR3 loop spans 17 amino acids. The ends lost 3 bases at V and 15 bases at J; junction bases unmatched: 20. Per germline, CDR1 MDHEN and CDR2 SYDVKM. Written as DNA, the CDR3 is TGTGCCAGCAGTTTTAGGGTTACTGCGACAGGGGGCCAAGCCCAATATTTT. As protein: CASSFRVTATGGQAQYF.

This clone was seen only once. The V and J genes are TRBV28 and TRBJ2-3, with D possibly TRBD1 on 6 matching bases. This CDR3 has 15 amino acids. V gave up 3 bases and J gave up 1 base, with 11 bases separating them. The germline CDR1 and CDR2 sequences are MDHEN and SYDVKM. The CDR3 is CASSFGAGGTDTQYF. CDR3 in DNA: TGTGCCAGCAGTTTCGGGGCAGGGGGCACAGATACGCAGTATTTT.

This rearrangement joins TRBV6-5 to TRBJ2-1; 10 bases match TRBD2. The junction had 2 bases not matched to a gene; V was cut back by 2 bases and J by 7 bases. CDR1 is MNHEY, CDR2 SVGAGI, per germline. This CDR3 has 14 amino acids. Here the CDR3 DNA reads TGTGCCAGCAGTTACGGGACTAGCGCGAATGAGCAGTTCTTC. Its protein product is CASSYGTSANEQFF.

The rearrangement links TRBV11-2 to TRBJ1-1, with 8 positions matching TRBD1. Trimming at V came to 5 bases and at J to 3 bases, leaving 5 bases not matched to a gene. Germline assignment: CDR1 SGHAT and CDR2 FQNNGV. The CDR3 spans 14 residues. This CDR3 is CASSLRGRDTEAFF. The CDR3 nucleotides read TGTGCCAGCAGCCTCAGGGGGCGCGACACTGAAGCTTTCTTT.

The chain combines TRBV28 with TRBJ2-7; 14 bases are shared with TRBD2. Germline CDR1 is MDHEN and CDR2 is SYDVKM. CDR3 length: 17 residues. V was clipped by 9 bases and J by 6 bases; unmatched bases: 16. The CDR3 loop reads CASGIWSRLAGGLEQYF. The DNA for the CDR3 is TGTGCCAGTGGGATATGGTCCCGACTAGCGGGAGGGCTCGAGCAGTACTTC.